The following is a T cell receptor beta chain sequence with its context. These data are taken from a study of blood T cell repertoires in COVID-19. Participant age was about 18 to 100 years, and participants resided in 24 US areas. Cohorts were determined from participant-reported clinical history. Per the original methods: Nucleated cell number was recorded as an estimate derived from reference gene primer amplification. Assay: immunoSEQ multiplex PCR; the TCRdb copy retains only in-frame clones and omits some. From that table come the V and J calls and clone size; the DNA was used to work out D and trimming. Of fewer than 500,000 clones in the sample, more than 75% were seen once. The germline V gene has CDR1 SGHRS and CDR2 YFSETQ. Trimming removed 0 bases at V and 4 bases at J, with 16 bases between. This CDR3 comprises 16 residues.

This receptor was identified in a woman aged 25 to 39 with acute COVID-19. The sample consisted of PBMCs or T cells enriched from blood (not recorded which). V usage is TRBV5-1 and J usage is TRBJ1-1, with D perhaps TRBD1 (5 bases). In nucleotides, the CDR3 is TGCGCCAGCAGCTTGGGTACCACAGGCCCGGCCACTGAAGCTTTCTTT. This translates into CASSLGTTGPATEAFF.